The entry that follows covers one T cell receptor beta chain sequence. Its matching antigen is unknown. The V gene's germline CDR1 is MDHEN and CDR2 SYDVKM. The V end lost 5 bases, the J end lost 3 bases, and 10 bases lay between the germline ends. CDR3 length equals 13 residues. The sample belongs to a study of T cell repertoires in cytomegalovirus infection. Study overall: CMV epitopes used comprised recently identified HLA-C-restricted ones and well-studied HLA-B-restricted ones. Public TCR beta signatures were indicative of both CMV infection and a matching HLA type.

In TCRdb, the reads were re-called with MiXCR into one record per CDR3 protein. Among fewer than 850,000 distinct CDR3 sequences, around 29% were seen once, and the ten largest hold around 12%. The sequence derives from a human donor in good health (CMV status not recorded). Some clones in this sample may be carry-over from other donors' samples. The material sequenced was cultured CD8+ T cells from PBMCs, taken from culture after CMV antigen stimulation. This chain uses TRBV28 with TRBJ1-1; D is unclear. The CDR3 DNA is TGTGCCAGCAGTCCCCACCTTCACACTGAAGCTTTCTTT. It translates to CASSPHLHTEAFF.